Sequencing of this T cell receptor (beta chain) was carried out in a study of Graves' ophthalmopathy and Graves' hyperthyroidism listed by TCRdb under 2018. Regarding the complete study: A patient counted as having stable hyperthyroidism if there was no progression to ophthalmopathy within 18 months of follow-up. The study used signatures of the TCR beta repertoire to tell Graves' ophthalmopathy apart from Graves' hyperthyroidism and to predict which patients would progress to ophthalmopathy. In total, 135 blood samples were TCR-sequenced: 40 to 45 ophthalmopathy, over 70 hyperthyroidism and roughly 17 hyperthyroidism-to-ophthalmopathy patients. To explore V-J signatures distinguishing ophthalmopathy from hyperthyroidism, a discovery set of about a hundred patients (fewer than 45 ophthalmopathy, 57 stable hyperthyroidism) was enrolled. An independent validation cohort was composed of 18 hyperthyroidism patients and around 16 patients who later progressed from hyperthyroidism to ophthalmopathy. T-cell repertoires of thyroid tissue and blood were compared in more than 5 hyperthyroidism patients. Following sampling, methimazole starting at 30 mg daily was administered to hyperthyroidism patients, and high-dose intravenous methylprednisolone was administered to ophthalmopathy patients.

From the germline V gene, CDR1 is SQVTM and CDR2 is ANQGSEA. V and J are truncated by 7 bases and 6 bases respectively, leaving an intervening sequence of 19 bases. Spanning cysteine to phenylalanine, the CDR3 consists of 13 amino acids. The CDR3 DNA has 39 bases and is translated from base 1. For repertoire sequencing, the TCR beta CDR3 regions were amplified from RNA transcripts. HTBI primers and the Qiagen OneStep RT-PCR kit were used in a first-round RT-PCR, which was followed by a second-round multiplex PCR, size selection and purification. Sequencing of the libraries was carried out on an Illumina HiSeq2000 in paired-end mode with 100 bp reads. As for the authors' bioinformatics: SOAPnuke was used to process the reads, throwing out any read that had adapters, had uncalled bases, had a mean Phred below 15, or lacked an exact constant-primer or identifier match. High-quality paired reads were merged with COPE v1.2.5. Unique nucleotide sequences were defined as clonotypes and aligned to IMGT TRB V, D and J references using MiTCR v1.1. Only V-J combinations with frequency above 0.0001 were analysed, covering approximately 99% of repertoires. A TCR clonal expansion and chaos score per V-J combination was defined as the ratio of F50 clonal expansion to chaos observed in the TCRdist matrix. Welch's t-statistics and random forest were used to reduce features to about 14 V-J combinations, which were fed into a naive Bayes classifier. Thyroid-blood repertoire similarity was quantified with the Morisita-Horn index. The raw public reads went through TCRdb reprocessing: fastp at Q25, MiXCR clone calling, in-frame beta chains kept. Every distinct CDR3 protein forms one entry, paired with its most common genes and DNA. Here the V and J calls rest on TCRdb's processing, not on the authors' analysis. Recorded for this sample are approximately 1.2 million distinct CDR3 sequences; about 36% of them occurred a single time. The top ten clones comprise roughly 11% of the sample.

Summary of the overall study and its limitations: In validation, the model predicted ophthalmopathy progression with nearly 71% sensitivity and about 73% specificity; more than ten predicted patients were CT-confirmed with GO in a median of about 6.2 months. Sample size was not statistically predetermined, and group allocation was not concealed from the investigators. Most of the expanded thyroid clonotypes with a frequency above 0.001 were also detected in blood, and it was suggested that the thyroid immune response may be reflected by blood repertoires. In cross-validation, the 13-signature model distinguished ophthalmopathy from stable hyperthyroidism with almost 90% sensitivity and 81.08% specificity, and in the test set the corresponding values were around 80% and 75%.

Hyperthyroidism patients were newly diagnosed, were aged 18 to 65 years, and had a disease duration under 2 months. Anyone with other autoimmune diseases, uncontrolled infections, pregnancy or lactation was excluded from the study. Diagnosis relied on clinical symptoms, serum thyroxine, TRAb, thyroid ultrasound and orbital computed tomography. Total RNA was extracted using Trizol reagent, and RNA quality was checked on an Agilent 2100 Bioanalyzer. Notes on this clonotype: There is no known antigen for this receptor. Nothing much larger sits one base from this clone, and base qualities are not available.

The sample taken for sequencing was peripheral blood or thyroid tissue (not recorded which). Recombination connected TRBV29-1 to TRBJ2-7, with a weak D call of TRBD1 (5 bases match). The clonotype comes from an adult man with Graves' hyperthyroidism. DNA sequence: TGCAGCGCTGGACGGTCAGGGAATGGCGAGCAGTACTTC. The translation is CSAGRSGNGEQYF.